Reported below is one T cell receptor beta chain. Its matching antigen is unknown. This sample was taken from a study of PD-1 blockade in classical Hodgkin lymphoma. Overall study findings and caveats: Complete responders' baseline diversity resembled that of newly diagnosed patients. Newly diagnosed patients reportedly trailed healthy donors in baseline TCR diversity.

CDR3 size: 13 residues. Per germline, CDR1 MDHEN and CDR2 SYDVKM. V lost 6 bases and J 8 bases, leaving 16 bases between the germline ends. The repertoire was sequenced with immunoSEQ multiplex PCR; TCRdb's copy has only in-frame clones and lacks some. The data contain some 65,000 clones, around 75% of them singletons. Each and every patient relapsed after autologous stem cell transplantation, and patients got differing brentuximab vedotin exposure. Best responses included complete response and partial response; otherwise, the best response was progressive disease. This clonotype was obtained from a human donor with classical Hodgkin lymphoma. Specimen: peripheral blood mononuclear cells (PBMCs), collected before the second cycle of nivolumab. The V gene is TRBV28, the J gene TRBJ1-2; possibly TRBD1 for D (6 bases). CDR3: CASRNGGLGGYTF. The DNA of the CDR3 is TGTGCCAGCAGAAACGGGGGGCTGGGAGGCTACACCTTC.